Shown below are 23 T cell receptor beta chains from a single sample sequenced in a study of T-cell memory formation after mild COVID-19. Via MiXCR, TCRdb re-called the 5' RACE reads, giving one row per CDR3 protein. The data hold under 350,000 distinct CDR3 sequences, with around 15% observed a single time. Material: PBMCs or a T cell subset sorted from them (not recorded which). The receptors stem from a man in his late teens or twenties who had mild COVID-19 (a few samples of this study predate the infection). Cell type and time point are not known.

V and J are TRBV5-1 and TRBJ2-5; 7 bases fit TRBD1. Germline V gene lookup returns CDR1 SGHRS and CDR2 YFSETQ. J gave up 5 bases and V 4 bases, and 8 bases lay outside the gene matches. CDR3 length: 14 residues. DNA of the CDR3: TGCGCCAGCAGCATCGACAGGGTTCGCGAGACCCAGTACTTC. Translated, it gives CASSIDRVRETQYF.

This chain links TRBV7-2 with TRBJ2-3, with D hard to call. The ends were cut back, 5 bases at V and 4 bases at J, with 13 bases in the middle. The germline gives CDR1 SGHTA, CDR2 FQGNSA. The CDR3 length is 14 residues. The CDR3 spells CASSPTARPDTQYF. CDR3 nucleotides: TGTGCCAGCAGCCCCACGGCCCGCCCAGATACGCAGTATTTT.

This clonotype was counted between two and nine times. The rearrangement uses TRBV5-4 and TRBJ1-1; no clear D. V dropped 5 bases and J dropped 0 bases, with 8 bases sitting between them. Germline lookup yields CDR1 SGHNT and CDR2 YYREEE (reference sequence). The CDR3 has 13 amino acids. The chain's CDR3 is CASRDPLNTEAFF. In nucleotides, the CDR3 is TGTGCCAGCAGGGATCCCTTGAACACTGAAGCTTTCTTT.

CDR3: CASSFLGLGPEAFF. In nucleotides, the CDR3 is TGTGCCAGCAGCTTCCTCGGTTTGGGCCCTGAAGCTTTCTTT. The chain links TRBV7-8 to TRBJ1-1; D remains ambiguous. V was cut by 3 bases and J by 6 bases, with 14 bases left in between. The CDR3 has 14 residues. Germline lookup yields CDR1 SGHVS and CDR2 FQNEAQ.

The V and J genes are TRBV7-6 and TRBJ2-3, with D perhaps matching TRBD2 (5 bases). CDR1 SGHVS and CDR2 FNYEAQ come from the germline V gene. Trimming took 2 bases from V and 5 from J, leaving 8 bases between them. The CDR3 length is 13 residues. This CDR3 is CASSLLAQDTQYF. For the CDR3, the DNA is TGTGCCAGCAGCTTATTAGCGCAAGATACGCAGTATTTT. Supplemented by reference TRBV7-6 and TRBJ2-3, the full variable domain reads GAGVSQSPRYKVTKRGQDVALRCDPISGHVSLYWYRQALGQGPEFLTYFNYEAQQDKSGLPNDRFSAERPEGSISTLTIQRTEQRDSAMYRCASSLLAQDTQYFGPGTRLTVL.

This sequence joins TRBV6-6 and TRBJ1-5; no firm D call. The CDR3 consists of 17 residues. Germline CDR1 is MNHNY and CDR2 is SVGAGI (reference sequence). The V and J ends lost 0 bases and 2 bases respectively, with 14 bases between them. CDR3 sequence: CASSYSPTRLRNQPQHF. In DNA form, the CDR3 reads TGTGCCAGCAGTTACTCACCCACCCGTCTTCGCAATCAGCCCCAGCATTTT.

This clonotype was found many times. The chain has TRBV19 and TRBJ1-2; D gene unclear. Germline loops: CDR1 LNHDA, CDR2 SQIVND (reference sequence). This CDR3 region has 13 residues. Deletions cut 7 bases from V and 2 bases from J, with 11 bases between. The CDR3 is CASKSWQNYGYTF. Written as DNA, the CDR3 is TGTGCCAGTAAATCCTGGCAGAACTATGGCTACACCTTC.

This clonotype turned up a few times. DNA for the CDR3: TGTGCCAGCAGCCAAGGGACTCCGCCCTACAATGAGCAGTTCTTC. Translating it yields CASSQGTPPYNEQFF. The J gene is TRBJ2-1, the V gene TRBV3-1; D may be TRBD2 (5 bases). Germline V lookup: CDR1 LGHDT, CDR2 YNNKEL (reference sequence). CDR3 length: 15 amino acids. Trimming removed 1 base from V and 2 bases from J, with 9 bases in between.

The genes are TRBV11-2 and TRBJ1-4; D ambiguous. Germline V gene sequence: CDR1 SGHAT, CDR2 FQNNGV. The CDR3 loop spans 16 amino acids. Trimming shortened V by 1 base and J by 0 bases, and 9 bases separated the two germline ends. The DNA of the CDR3 is TGTGCCAGCAGCTTAGGCGGCAGTGCAACTAATGAAAAACTGTTTTTT. As protein: CASSLGGSATNEKLFF.

The rearrangement uses TRBV18 and TRBJ2-3; D not resolved. The CDR3 spans 16 residues. Germline CDR1 reads KGHSH; CDR2 reads LQKENI. The germline V and J ends were trimmed by 0 bases and 2 bases, with 12 bases remaining between them. This CDR3 reads CASSPPGRTPTDTQYF. The DNA of the CDR3 is TGTGCCAGCTCACCACCCGGACGGACCCCCACAGATACGCAGTATTTT.

This clonotype has only a few counts. DNA of the CDR3: TGTGCCAGCACCAGGGACAGGGTATACTCTGGAAACACCATATATTTT. It specifies CASTRDRVYSGNTIYF. The chain links TRBV2 to TRBJ1-3; 9 bases line up with TRBD1. The V gene end was trimmed by 7 bases and the J gene end by 0 bases; junction bases not matched to a gene: 7. The CDR3 runs to 16 residues. CDR1 and CDR2 (germline): SNHLY, FYNNEI. Variable domain in full (rest from reference TRBV2 and TRBJ1-3): EPEVTQTPSHQVTQMGQEVILRCVPISNHLYFYWYRQILGQKVEFLVSFYNNEISEKSEIFDDQFSVERPDGSNFTLKIRSTKLEDSAMYFCASTRDRVYSGNTIYFGEGSWLTVV.

J is TRBJ1-5 and V is TRBV2; 9 positions match TRBD1. Germline-derived CDR1 and CDR2 are SNHLY and FYNNEI. J gave up 5 bases and V 7 bases, and 6 bases lay outside the gene matches. The CDR3 has 14 amino acids. Here the CDR3 DNA reads TGTGCCAGCAAGGCGACAGGGGGTCATCAGCCCCAGCATTTT. Translating it yields CASKATGGHQPQHF.

This chain joins TRBV2 and TRBJ2-5, with D possibly being TRBD1 (5 bases). V lost 5 bases to trimming and J lost 2 bases, with 12 bases between them. Germline loops: CDR1 SNHLY, CDR2 FYNNEI. This CDR3 is 14 amino acids long. CDR3 sequence: CASSMTESQETQYF. CDR3 coding DNA: TGTGCCAGCAGTATGACAGAATCTCAAGAGACCCAGTACTTC.

The rearrangement joins TRBV5-6 to TRBJ2-2; no firm D call. The CDR3 is 12 residues long. Trimming stripped 6 bases from V and 6 bases from J, with 9 bases between. In germline, CDR1 is SGHDT, CDR2 YYEEEE. The CDR3 is CASIGLSGELFF. CDR3 in DNA: TGTGCCAGCATAGGGCTATCCGGGGAGCTGTTTTTT.

The sample holds a few counts of this clonotype. V usage is TRBV4-3 and J usage is TRBJ1-4; D is perhaps TRBD1 (6 bases). The CDR3 length is 16 residues. In germline, CDR1 is LGHNA, CDR2 YSLEER. Trimming took 1 base from V and 2 from J, leaving 11 bases between them. The CDR3 coding sequence is TGCGCCAGCAGCCAAGCCAGGGGAACCACTAATGAAAAACTGTTTTTT. Its translation is CASSQARGTTNEKLFF.

The chain recombines TRBV7-9 with TRBJ1-2, with D maybe TRBD1 (5 bases). The CDR3 length is 17 residues. Germline V CDR1 and CDR2: SEHNR, FQNEAQ (reference sequence). The germline V and J ends were trimmed by 3 bases and 1 base, with 18 bases remaining between them. The CDR3 bases are TGTGCCAGCAGCTTCCGGGACTTGGGAAAGGTTAACTATGGCTACACCTTC. Translating it yields CASSFRDLGKVNYGYTF.

This clonotype came up a few times. As DNA, the CDR3 is TGCAGTGCGGTACAGGGGGCTAGGGCTAGCTATGGCTACACCTTC. Translation gives CSAVQGARASYGYTF. The chain combines TRBV20-1 with TRBJ1-2, with 9 nucleotides matching TRBD1. Germline trimming cut 6 bases from V and 4 bases from J; bases unmatched to any gene: 12. Germline CDR1 DFQATT, CDR2 SNEGSKA (reference sequence). The CDR3 covers 15 residues.

This clonotype was picked up a small number of times. The gene calls are TRBV7-8 and TRBJ2-2, with D unresolved. Germline assignment: CDR1 SGHVS and CDR2 FQNEAQ. This CDR3 has 16 amino acids. Deletions cut 1 base from V and 2 bases from J, with 11 bases between. The CDR3 region has the DNA TGTGCCAGCAGCTTAGGTCGGAAGGGTAACACCGGGGAGCTGTTTTTT. This encodes CASSLGRKGNTGELFF.

The rearrangement uses TRBV6-5 and TRBJ1-6, with no clear D. The germline gives CDR1 MNHEY, CDR2 SVGAGI. Trimming removed 6 bases at V and 7 bases at J, with 16 bases between. The CDR3 length is 15 residues. Here the CDR3 reads CASRPPGFGNSPLHF. The CDR3 nucleotides are TGTGCCAGCAGGCCACCGGGATTCGGGAATTCACCCCTCCACTTT.

This clonotype has more than one count but fewer than ten. This chain joins TRBV5-1 and TRBJ1-2, with D possibly TRBD1 on 5 matching bases. The CDR3 extends over 13 amino acids. Germline V CDR1 and CDR2: SGHRS, YFSETQ. Between the trimmed V and J ends, which lost 0 bases and 6 bases, there was a span of 9 bases. CDR3 residues: CASSLAPGNGYTF. The CDR3 region has the DNA TGCGCCAGCAGCTTGGCCCCAGGGAATGGCTACACCTTC.

This clonotype showed up just a few times. The rearrangement joins TRBV5-1 to TRBJ1-6, with TRBD1 identical over 8 bases. The CDR3 is 15 residues long. The V gene end was trimmed by 4 bases and the J gene end by 5 bases; junction bases not matched to a gene: 5. Germline CDR1 SGHRS, CDR2 YFSETQ. The CDR3 nucleotides read TGCGCCAGCAGCGGTACGGACAGGGATAATTCACCCCTCCACTTT. Amino acid sequence: CASSGTDRDNSPLHF.

This chain joins TRBV10-2 and TRBJ2-1, with TRBD2 identical over 11 bases. The CDR3 has 14 residues. Germline trimming cut 3 bases from V and 8 bases from J; bases unmatched to any gene: 3. Germline values: CDR1 WSHSY, CDR2 SAAADI. As DNA, the CDR3 is TGCGCCAGCAGTGATAGCGGGGGGGCATATGAGCAGTTCTTC. Protein product: CASSDSGGAYEQFF.

The rearrangement joins TRBV11-2 to TRBJ2-1; 8 nucleotides line up with TRBD1. The V gene's germline CDR1 is SGHAT and CDR2 FQNNGV. Losses at the gene ends were 4 bases for V and 5 bases for J; bases not matched to a gene: 4. The CDR3 totals 14 residues. CDR3 nucleotide sequence: TGTGCCAGCAGCTCTGACAGGGGCCACAATGAGCAGTTCTTC. Translating gives CASSSDRGHNEQFF. The entire variable domain, with the rest obtained from reference TRBV11-2 and TRBJ2-1, is as follows: EAGVAQSPRYKIIEKRQSVAFWCNPISGHATLYWYQQILGQGPKLLIQFQNNGVVDDSQLPKDRFSAERLKGVDSTLKIQPAKLEDSAVYLCASSSDRGHNEQFFGPGTRLTVL.